Presented here are 31 T cell receptor beta chains from one specimen sequenced in a study of T-cell reconstitution after alpha-beta-depleted transplantation in children. Unique molecular identifiers tagged the TCRbeta library. TCRdb called the PCR reads again in MiXCR, with one record for every CDR3 protein. The table has over 150,000 distinct CDR3 sequences, more than 12% seen once. The starting material was PBMCs from the stem cell graft donor, obtained from the stem cell graft. These TCRs come from a human donor who donated a stem cell graft to a child with acute lymphoblastic leukemia.

The rearrangement links TRBV5-1 to TRBJ1-1; D remains unclear. Trimming removed 4 bases from V and 4 bases from J, with 11 bases in between. The CDR3 contains 13 residues. The germline V gene encodes CDR1 SGHRS and CDR2 YFSETQ. The CDR3 region has the DNA TGCGCCAGCAGCAAGGACGCAGTCACTGAAGCTTTCTTT. Amino acid sequence: CASSKDAVTEAFF. Full variable domain (missing parts from reference TRBV5-1 and TRBJ1-1): KAGVTQTPRYLIKTRGQQVTLSCSPISGHRSVSWYQQTPGQGLQFLFEYFSETQRNKGNFPGRFSGRQFSNSRSEMNVSTLELGDSALYLCASSKDAVTEAFFGQGTRLTVV.

This clonotype was seen at least ten times. The chain links TRBV5-1 to TRBJ2-5; D assignment may be TRBD1 or TRBD2 (5 bases each). Germline assignment: CDR1 SGHRS and CDR2 YFSETQ. Trimming left V 4 bases short and J 5 bases short, with 15 bases between. The CDR3 extends over 14 amino acids. CDR3 region: CASSGDPAVETQYF. CDR3 coding DNA: TGCGCCAGCAGCGGGGACCCGGCGGTGGAGACCCAGTACTTC.

This clonotype was found many times. The genes are TRBV5-1 and TRBJ2-7; TRBD1 matches at 7 bases. The CDR3 has 15 residues. Per germline, CDR1 SGHRS and CDR2 YFSETQ. V lost 4 bases, J lost 4 bases, and 11 bases stayed unmatched. The CDR3 sequence: CASSDPKGTAYEQYF. The CDR3, as DNA: TGCGCCAGCAGCGATCCCAAAGGGACAGCATACGAGCAGTACTTC.

This clonotype was counted at least ten times. Here the CDR3 DNA reads TGCGCCAGCAGCTTGGACCGGCGGCGGGAGCAGTTCTTC. Protein sequence: CASSLDRRREQFF. This rearrangement joins TRBV5-1 to TRBJ2-1; D is undetermined. Germline values: CDR1 SGHRS, CDR2 YFSETQ. Trimming pared 0 bases from V and 10 bases from J, leaving 11 bases between. This CDR3 has 13 residues.

This clonotype was detected ten times or more. The chain links TRBV29-1 to TRBJ2-2; the D is unclear. Germline V CDR1 and CDR2: SQVTM, ANQGSEA. Trimming left V 1 base short and J 7 bases short, with 4 bases between. This CDR3 is 11 amino acids long. The CDR3 loop is CSVEVGGELFF. CDR3 bases: TGCAGCGTTGAAGTGGGCGGGGAGCTGTTTTTT.

This clonotype came up many times. The chain combines TRBV20-1 with TRBJ1-5; 7 nucleotides match TRBD1. Per the germline V gene, CDR1 is DFQATT and CDR2 is SNEGSKA (reference sequence). CDR3 length: 14 amino acids. The trim removed 3 bases at V and 7 bases at J, leaving 9 bases unmatched. This CDR3 reads CSARSTGVGQPQHF. The CDR3 DNA reads as TGCAGTGCTAGGTCCACAGGGGTAGGACAGCCCCAGCATTTT.

This clonotype was detected only a few times. J is TRBJ2-1 and V is TRBV29-1; 10 bases map to TRBD1. Germline V gene sequence: CDR1 SQVTM, CDR2 ANQGSEA. The CDR3 sequence is 13 residues long. V lost 6 bases, J lost 4 bases, and 3 bases stayed unmatched. CDR3 nucleotide sequence: TGCAGCGTGCCGGGACAGGGGTACAATGAGCAGTTCTTC. This gives the protein CSVPGQGYNEQFF.

CDR3 nucleotides: TGTGCCAGCAGTCACCAGGGACTAGCGGGAGGGATGTCCTACAATGAGCAGTTCTTC. Amino acids: CASSHQGLAGGMSYNEQFF. The rearrangement uses TRBV6-2 or TRBV6-3 and TRBJ2-1, with TRBD2 matching 16 bases. The CDR3 extends over 19 amino acids. V lost 5 bases, J lost 1 base, and 8 bases stayed unmatched. Per germline, CDR1 MNHEY and CDR2 SVGEGT.

At least ten counts were recorded for this clonotype. The chain uses TRBV12-3 or TRBV12-4 and TRBJ1-1; no reliable D call. The CDR3 has 12 amino acids. Trimming stripped 3 bases from V and 10 bases from J, with 12 bases between. The CDR3 region is CASSFRERGAFF. The CDR3 bases are TGTGCCAGCAGTTTTCGGGAACGTGGAGCTTTCTTT.

The CDR3 region has the DNA TGTGCCAGCAGTCGCGGTCGGGACAGGGTCTTCGAAGCTTTCTTT. It yields the protein CASSRGRDRVFEAFF. This chain uses TRBV7-9 with TRBJ1-1; 9 bases are a match to TRBD1. V was clipped by 6 bases and J by 8 bases; unmatched bases: 13. From germline, CDR1 is SEHNR and CDR2 FQNEAQ (reference sequence). This CDR3 region has 15 residues.

This clonotype was recorded at least ten times. The chain couples TRBV5-5 to TRBJ2-5; D is undetermined. V was shortened by 1 base and J by 2 bases, with 6 bases between the two germline ends. CDR1 and CDR2 (germline): SGHKS, YYEKEE (reference sequence). The CDR3 loop spans 13 amino acids. The DNA of the CDR3 is TGTGCCAGCAGCTTGTTGAGACAAGAGACCCAGTACTTC. Protein product: CASSLLRQETQYF.

This clonotype was found once. The rearrangement joins TRBV7-8 to TRBJ2-1; D may correspond to TRBD1 or TRBD2 (5 bases each). The V and J ends lost 3 bases and 1 base respectively, with 22 bases between them. CDR3 length: 19 residues. CDR1 and CDR2 from the germline V gene are SGHVS and FQNEAQ. CDR3 bases: TGTGCCAGCAGCTTTAGGATAGGGGCGGGTTTCGAGTCCTACAATGAGCAGTTCTTC. It yields the protein CASSFRIGAGFESYNEQFF.

V is TRBV19 and J is TRBJ1-1; D is unclear. The germline V gene encodes CDR1 LNHDA and CDR2 SQIVND (reference sequence). With 7 bases removed from V and 1 base from J, the gap between germline ends came to 13 bases. The CDR3 contains 14 residues. The CDR3 loop reads CASNVAPENTEAFF. Written as DNA, the CDR3 is TGTGCCAGTAATGTAGCGCCGGAGAACACTGAAGCTTTCTTT.

The V and J genes are TRBV5-1 and TRBJ1-1; 7 bases agree with TRBD1. CDR3 length: 16 amino acids. J was trimmed by 0 bases and V by 1 base; bases with no gene match: 6. Germline assignment: CDR1 SGHRS and CDR2 YFSETQ. The CDR3 spells CASSLPRTGMNTEAFF. In DNA, the CDR3 is TGCGCCAGCAGCTTGCCCAGGACAGGCATGAACACTGAAGCTTTCTTT.

This clonotype has a count of ten or more. The CDR3 reads CAWSVMLAGNYEQYF. Written as DNA, the CDR3 is TGTGCCTGGAGTGTAATGCTAGCGGGAAACTACGAGCAGTACTTC. J is TRBJ2-7 and V is TRBV30; 9 nucleotides agree with TRBD2. CDR1 is GTSNPN and CDR2 is SVGIG in the germline V gene (reference sequence). CDR3 length: 15 amino acids. V gave up 0 bases and J gave up 3 bases; unmatched junction bases: 6.

This clonotype showed up many times. This chain links TRBV12-3 or TRBV12-4 with TRBJ2-7; TRBD1 matches at 10 bases. This CDR3 contains 15 residues. After removal of 3 bases from V and 6 bases from J, the junction contained 8 bases not matched to a gene. The CDR3 DNA follows: TGTGCCAGCAGTTTTAAAGGGACAGGGGTGCGCGAGCAGTACTTC. Its protein product is CASSFKGTGVREQYF.

CDR3 residues: CSARSSGVGDTEAFF. The CDR3 DNA reads as TGCAGCGCCAGATCTAGCGGGGTTGGGGACACTGAAGCTTTCTTT. This sequence joins TRBV29-1 and TRBJ1-1, with D uncertain. Trimming took off 7 bases at V and 3 bases at J, with 21 bases between the two ends. The germline V gene has CDR1 SQVTM and CDR2 ANQGSEA. CDR3 length equals 15 residues.

This clonotype was found many times. The J gene is TRBJ1-1, the V gene TRBV5-1; D is undetermined. Between the trimmed V and J ends, which lost 5 bases and 4 bases, there was a span of 12 bases. The CDR3 length is 13 residues. Germline loops: CDR1 SGHRS, CDR2 YFSETQ. CDR3 protein: CASRNWGTTEAFF. CDR3 nucleotides: TGCGCCAGCAGGAATTGGGGAACCACTGAAGCTTTCTTT.

This clonotype was detected many times. The rearrangement joins TRBV5-1 to TRBJ1-1; D is unresolved. The V gene's germline CDR1 is SGHRS and CDR2 YFSETQ. This CDR3 contains 15 residues. Deletions cut 0 bases from V and 1 base from J, with 10 bases between. CDR3 amino acids: CASSLEGMGNTEAFF. In DNA form, the CDR3 reads TGCGCCAGCAGCTTGGAAGGCATGGGGAACACTGAAGCTTTCTTT.

V usage is TRBV2 and J usage is TRBJ1-2; possibly TRBD1 for D (5 bases). V lost 2 bases and J lost 4, with 14 bases in between. The CDR3 has 15 amino acids. Germline CDR1 reads SNHLY; CDR2 reads FYNNEI. In nucleotides, the CDR3 is TGTGCCAGCAGTGAAAAGGGGCTGTTGGTCTATGGCTACACCTTC. As protein: CASSEKGLLVYGYTF.

The chain employs TRBV2 and TRBJ2-7; D not certain. V lost 3 bases and J 4 bases, leaving 10 bases between the germline ends. Germline V gene data show CDR1 as SNHLY and CDR2 as FYNNEI. This CDR3 has 13 residues. CDR3 protein: CASSDGEGYEQYF. CDR3 DNA sequence: TGTGCCAGCAGTGACGGCGAAGGTTACGAGCAGTACTTC.

This clonotype was counted many times. The chain employs TRBV12-3 or TRBV12-4 and TRBJ2-7; D is undetermined. The CDR3 extends over 12 amino acids. Trimming removed 3 bases from V and 6 bases from J, with 9 bases in between. CDR3 nucleotides: TGTGCCAGCAGTTTCGGGCCGTTCGAGCAGTACTTC. It is translated as CASSFGPFEQYF.

This clonotype was recorded many times. The chain carries TRBV5-1 and TRBJ2-1, with 7 bases fitting TRBD1. The junction had 8 bases not matched to a gene; V was cut back by 4 bases and J by 4 bases. The germline V gene encodes CDR1 SGHRS and CDR2 YFSETQ. The CDR3 consists of 15 residues. The CDR3 DNA follows: TGCGCCAGCAGCCAAGACAGGGTGGGATACAATGAGCAGTTCTTC. Translation: CASSQDRVGYNEQFF.

This clonotype was picked up many times. The CDR3: CSAGGGIGYEQYF. In DNA, the CDR3 is TGCAGTGCGGGAGGCGGGATCGGGTACGAGCAGTACTTC. The chain links TRBV20-1 to TRBJ2-7, with a tentative D call TRBD2 (6 bases). Between the trimmed V and J ends, which lost 6 bases and 4 bases, there was a span of 16 bases. CDR3 length equals 13 residues. Germline values: CDR1 DFQATT, CDR2 SNEGSKA (reference sequence).

This clonotype was recorded many times. The chain has TRBV20-1 and TRBJ2-7; a possible D gene is TRBD2 (5 bases). This CDR3 contains 13 residues. V lost 3 bases and J 3 bases, leaving 12 bases between the germline ends. In germline, CDR1 is DFQATT, CDR2 SNEGSKA (reference sequence). CDR3 sequence reads: CSARSGRGYEQYF. CDR3 DNA: TGCAGTGCTAGGTCCGGACGGGGCTACGAGCAGTACTTC.

This clonotype was seen at least ten times. The V gene is TRBV7-9, the J gene TRBJ2-7; the D is unclear. Germline V gene lookup returns CDR1 SEHNR and CDR2 FQNEAQ (reference sequence). V lost 5 bases, J lost 6 bases, and 11 bases lay in between. CDR3 size: 12 residues. Here the CDR3 DNA reads TGTGCCAGCAGCACCATCAACTCCGAGCAGTACTTC. This codes for CASSTINSEQYF.

The V and J genes are TRBV30 and TRBJ2-1, with D hard to call. Trimming shortened V by 0 bases and J by 5 bases, and 8 bases separated the two germline ends. The CDR3 is made up of 13 amino acids. Germline assignment: CDR1 GTSNPN and CDR2 SVGIG (reference sequence). The CDR3 nucleotides are TGTGCCTGGAGTGTGGCACCGAACAATGAGCAGTTCTTC. It yields the protein CAWSVAPNNEQFF.

The V call is TRBV7-9, the J call TRBJ2-5, with D unresolved. The CDR3 has 10 amino acids. Trimming left V 7 bases short and J 5 bases short, with 5 bases between. Germline V lookup: CDR1 SEHNR, CDR2 FQNEAQ (reference sequence). The CDR3 is CASTMETQYF. CDR3 DNA sequence: TGTGCCAGCACCATGGAGACCCAGTACTTC.

This clonotype was picked up many times. V is TRBV19 and J is TRBJ2-7; D is possibly TRBD2 (5 bases). The CDR3 spans 13 residues. The germline V and J ends were trimmed by 8 bases and 0 bases, with 11 bases remaining between them. From germline, CDR1 is LNHDA and CDR2 SQIVND (reference sequence). Here the CDR3 DNA reads TGTGCCAGTGCTCGGGGAAGCTCCTACGAGCAGTACTTC. It yields the protein CASARGSSYEQYF.

This clonotype has only a few counts. The chain uses TRBV20-1 and TRBJ2-1; 11 positions agree with TRBD2. CDR3 length: 15 amino acids. Germline V gene lookup returns CDR1 DFQATT and CDR2 SNEGSKA (reference sequence). The V segment lost 2 bases and the J segment 7 bases; nucleotides outside the gene matches: 7. CDR3 coding DNA: TGCAGTGCTAGAATAGCGGGAGGGTTGAAGAATGAGCAGTTCTTC. Translation gives CSARIAGGLKNEQFF.

This clonotype was observed a handful of times. The CDR3 region has the DNA TGTGCCAGCAGCTTGGAGGCAGGGGACCCTTTAGAAAACATTCAGTACTTC. The encoded protein is CASSLEAGDPLENIQYF. The rearrangement joins TRBV5-5 to TRBJ2-4; perhaps TRBD1 as D (6 bases). Trimming pared 0 bases from V and 5 bases from J, leaving 18 bases between. The CDR3 length is 17 residues. Germline CDR1 SGHKS, CDR2 YYEKEE (reference sequence).